The 8 T cell receptor beta chains below were found in one sample sequenced in a study of T cells in Graves' hyperthyroidism and ophthalmopathy. Researchers took RNA transcripts and amplified the TCR beta CDR3 regions from them. First-round RT-PCR targeting the TCR CDR3 was performed with the HTBI primer set. TCRdb redid the calling of the multiplex PCR reads with MiXCR, one entry per CDR3 protein. The sample comprises approximately 370,000 distinct CDR3 sequences, approximately 15% of which are singletons, and 30% to 35% rests with the top ten. The source material was blood. These receptors all stem from a woman aged 30 to 39 with Graves' hyperthyroidism.

This clonotype was recorded many times. The chain recombines TRBV2 with TRBJ1-5, with D perhaps TRBD1 (6 bases). Trimming left V 2 bases short and J 0 bases short, with 8 bases between. The germline V gene has CDR1 SNHLY and CDR2 FYNNEI. The CDR3 is 15 amino acids. The CDR3 here is CASSELGASNQPQHF. The CDR3 DNA follows: TGTGCCAGCAGTGAATTGGGGGCTAGCAATCAGCCCCAGCATTTT.

This chain links TRBV5-6 with TRBJ2-7; D may correspond to TRBD1 or TRBD2 (5 bases each). This CDR3 has 15 amino acids. Germline V CDR1 and CDR2: SGHDT, YYEEEE. V was pared by 4 bases and J by 3 bases, with 17 bases between. The CDR3 DNA reads TGTGCCAGCAGCCCTGTCCGGGACGGAAACTACGAGCAGTACTTC. Translation gives CASSPVRDGNYEQYF.

This clonotype was picked up many times. The rearrangement uses TRBV28 and TRBJ2-5; unclear D gene. This CDR3 has 12 residues. Germline V gives CDR1 MDHEN, CDR2 SYDVKM. Trimming removed 4 bases from V and 5 bases from J, with 8 bases in between. In DNA, the CDR3 is TGTGCCAGCAGTTCCACTGTGGAGACCCAGTACTTC. Translating it yields CASSSTVETQYF.

This clonotype came up many times. CDR3 amino acids: CASSLKGLTNEKLFF. CDR3 sequence (DNA): TGTGCCAGCAGTTTGAAGGGGCTCACTAATGAAAAACTGTTTTTT. The J gene is TRBJ1-4, the V gene TRBV28; D possibly corresponds to TRBD1 (5 bases). V lost 3 bases and J 2 bases, leaving 10 bases between the germline ends. There are 15 residues in the CDR3. Looked up from germline, CDR1 is MDHEN and CDR2 is SYDVKM.

V usage is TRBV25-1 and J usage is TRBJ2-1; D unresolved. The germline V gene encodes CDR1 MGHDK and CDR2 SYGVNS. V dropped 2 bases and J dropped 9 bases, with 17 bases sitting between them. There are 15 residues in the CDR3. In nucleotides, the CDR3 is TGTGCCAGCAGTGAAGAACGACAAGTAAAATTTGAGCAGTTCTTC. Amino acids: CASSEERQVKFEQFF. The complete variable domain, with remaining parts taken from reference TRBV25-1 and TRBJ2-1, reads EADIYQTPRYLVIGTGKKITLECSQTMGHDKMYWYQQDPGMELHLIHYSYGVNSTEKGDLSSESTVSRIRTEHFPLTLESARPSHTSQYLCASSEERQVKFEQFFGPGTRLTVL.

This clonotype was seen many times. The chain combines TRBV7-2 with TRBJ2-6, with D unclear. Germline V gene data show CDR1 as SGHTA and CDR2 as FQGNSA. CDR3 length equals 18 residues. Deletions cut 1 base from V and 0 bases from J, with 13 bases between. CDR3 DNA: TGTGCCAGCAGCTTAGGGGGTACAGACCGCTCTGGGGCCAACGTCCTGACTTTC. This translates into CASSLGGTDRSGANVLTF.

The chain carries TRBV11-2 and TRBJ2-4; D possibly corresponds to TRBD2 (6 bases). V was cut by 5 bases and J by 8 bases, with 22 bases left in between. Germline V gives CDR1 SGHAT, CDR2 FQNNGV. CDR3 length: 16 amino acids. The CDR3: CASSPGLALAGYIQYF. DNA for the CDR3: TGTGCCAGCAGCCCGGGACTTGCCCTAGCCGGGTACATTCAGTACTTC.

In DNA, the CDR3 is TGTGCCATCAATGACGACACTGAAGCTTTCTTT. Its translation is CAINDDTEAFF. This rearrangement joins TRBV10-3 to TRBJ1-1; D call uncertain. The CDR3 is made up of 11 amino acids. The ends were cut back, 7 bases at V and 3 bases at J, with 6 bases in the middle. Germline V gives CDR1 ENHRY, CDR2 SYGVKD.